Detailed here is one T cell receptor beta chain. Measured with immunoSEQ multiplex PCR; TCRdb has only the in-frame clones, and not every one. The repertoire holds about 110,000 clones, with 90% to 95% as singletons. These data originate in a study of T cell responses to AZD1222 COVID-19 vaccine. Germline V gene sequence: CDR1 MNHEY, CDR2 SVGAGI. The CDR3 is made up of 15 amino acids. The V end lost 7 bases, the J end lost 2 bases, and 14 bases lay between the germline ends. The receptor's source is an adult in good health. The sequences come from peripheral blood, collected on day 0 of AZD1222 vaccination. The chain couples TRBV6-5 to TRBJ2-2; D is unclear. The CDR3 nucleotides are TGTGCCAGCACCAGGACCTATGGTAACACCGGGGAGCTGTTTTTT. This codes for CASTRTYGNTGELFF.